This TCR beta chain was found in a study of blood T cell repertoires in COVID-19. Enrolled through a virtual design, the participants were between 18 and 89 years of age and came from 24 US areas. The repertoire was sequenced with immunoSEQ multiplex PCR; TCRdb's copy has only in-frame clones and lacks some. This table holds approximately 390,000 clones, around nine tenths found once. The material sequenced was PBMCs or T cells enriched from blood (not recorded which). The clonotype comes from a woman aged 50 to 60 who had recovered from COVID-19.

The CDR3 region has the DNA TGTGCCTGGACGGATAGGGGTTCCTACGAGCAGTACTTC. Its translation is CAWTDRGSYEQYF. The chain has TRBV30 and TRBJ2-7; a possible D gene is TRBD1 (5 bases). In germline, CDR1 is GTSNPN, CDR2 SVGIG (reference sequence). V lost 4 bases, J lost 1 base, and 11 bases lay in between. The CDR3 runs 13 residues.